These T cell receptor beta chains were read from a single sample in a study of blood T cell repertoires in COVID-19. The assay was immunoSEQ multiplex PCR, and TCRdb's table has in-frame clones only and misses some. The data contain roughly 220,000 clones, roughly nine tenths of them seen just once; the ten biggest clones take up over 3%. Sequenced material: PBMCs or T cells enriched from blood (not recorded which). Receptors originate from a woman aged 18-35 years in a cohort exposed to, infected with or recovered from COVID-19 (not recorded which). Each CDR3 is given with its conserved first and last residue. The D gene is left open where the match is weak. Clone size is not always given. Where it is, it says once, few, many or a class for expanded clones.

j_gene	d_gene	abundance	v_gene	CDR3nt	CDR3aa
TRBJ2-1	TRBD2	-	TRBV5-8	TGTGCCAGCAGCTCCGGGACTAGCGGGAGTAGTGAGCAGTTCTTC	CASSSGTSGSSEQFF
TRBJ1-5	TRBD1	-	TRBV18	TGTGCCAGCTCACCTAACAGGGGGCTGGGAGGCGATATCGCTCAGCCCCAGCATTTT	CASSPNRGLGGDIAQPQHF
TRBJ2-4	-	few	TRBV11-2	TGTGCCAGCACCAAACCCGGGGACATTCAGTACTTC	CASTKPGDIQYF
TRBJ1-2	-	-	TRBV27	TGTGCCAGCTCCTCCTTTGGCGGAGACTATGGCTACACCTTC	CASSSFGGDYGYTF
TRBJ2-5	TRBD1	-	TRBV25-1	TGTGCCAGCACTCAGGGGGCGATTCAGACCCAGTACTTC	CASTQGAIQTQYF
TRBJ1-2	-	-	TRBV4-2	TGTGCCAGCAGCCAAGGAGTCAGGGGAGGGTCGAGGTATGGCTACACCTTC	CASSQGVRGGSRYGYTF
TRBJ2-6	-	-	TRBV6-5	TGTGCCAGCAGACCTTGGGAGCCTAGTGGCCTGACTTTC	CASRPWEPSGLTF
TRBJ1-2	-	-	TRBV27	TGTGCCAGCAAACTAGACAGGACCCTAAGTGGCTACACCTTC	CASKLDRTLSGYTF
TRBJ1-1	-	-	TRBV24-1	TGTGCCACCAGTGATGGCAGGGCGACTGAAGCTTTCTTT	CATSDGRATEAFF
TRBJ1-3	-	-	TRBV6-6	TGTGCCAGCAGTTACTCGAACGGGGTCTCTGGAAACACCATATATTTT	CASSYSNGVSGNTIYF
TRBJ2-5	-	-	TRBV3-1/TRBV3-2	TGTGCCAGCAGCCGGCACGCGGGACGAGCAGAGGAGACCCAGTACTTC	CASSRHAGRAEETQYF
TRBJ2-1	-	-	TRBV6-1	TGTGCCAGCAGTGAGTACATGTACAATGAGCAGTTCTTC	CASSEYMYNEQFF
TRBJ1-1	TRBD1	-	TRBV6-5	TGTGCCAGCAGTACTAATACCGGGACAGGTGAAGCTTTCTTT	CASSTNTGTGEAFF
TRBJ2-7	-	-	TRBV5-1	TGCGCCAGCAGAATGGAGGCAGTGACCTACGAGCAGTACTTC	CASRMEAVTYEQYF
TRBJ1-2	TRBD1	-	TRBV23-1	TGCGCCAGGGGGGGTGACAGGGTTGGCAACTATGGCTACACCTTC	CARGGDRVGNYGYTF
TRBJ1-3	-	-	TRBV19	TGTGCCAGTAGCGCTTCCTTCCGCAGGGTGGTTGGAAACACCATATATTTT	CASSASFRRVVGNTIYF
TRBJ2-3	-	-	TRBV11-2	TGTGCCAGCAGCTTAGGGGGAGGCACAGATACGCAGTATTTT	CASSLGGGTDTQYF
TRBJ2-7	-	-	TRBV4-2	TGTGCCAGCAGCCAAGATCTAACGACAGCTTGGGAGCAGTACTTC	CASSQDLTTAWEQYF
TRBJ1-2	-	-	TRBV2	TGTGCCAGCAGTCTCCGACAGGTCAACTATGGCTACACCTTC	CASSLRQVNYGYTF
TRBJ2-7	-	-	TRBV27	TGTGCCAGCAGTCTGAGTACAGGGAGCTCCTACGAGCAGTACTTC	CASSLSTGSSYEQYF
TRBJ1-1	-	-	TRBV7-9	TGTGCCAGCCGCAGCTCGGGGAACACTGAAGCTTTCTTT	CASRSSGNTEAFF
TRBJ1-6	-	-	TRBV19	TGTGCCAGTAGACGGGGGTCAGGCTCACCCCTCCACTTT	CASRRGSGSPLHF
TRBJ1-2	-	-	TRBV24-1	TGTGCCACCAGTGGGGGGCTAATGGACTATGGCTACACCTTC	CATSGGLMDYGYTF
TRBJ1-5	TRBD1	-	TRBV5-6	TGTGCCAGCAGCTCAGGGGGCGGGAATCAGCCCCAGCATTTT	CASSSGGGNQPQHF
TRBJ2-7	-	-	TRBV25-1	TGTGCCAGCAGTGGCAACTACTACGAGCAGTACTTC	CASSGNYYEQYF
TRBJ2-5	-	-	TRBV7-8	TGTGCCAGCAGCTTTGGTGGGACTGCACAAGAGACCCAGTACTTC	CASSFGGTAQETQYF
TRBJ1-2	-	-	TRBV29-1	TGCAGCGTTGCGCCCTGGGGAGGGGTAATCGATGGCTACACCTTC	CSVAPWGGVIDGYTF
TRBJ2-7	-	-	TRBV7-9	TGTGCCAGCAGCTTAGGACAGGGAGGCTTCTACGAGCAGTACTTC	CASSLGQGGFYEQYF
TRBJ1-4	-	-	TRBV14	TGTGCCAGCAGCCAAGTCGCCACAGAGGGCCAGTCTAATGAAAAACTGTTTTTT	CASSQVATEGQSNEKLFF
TRBJ2-3	TRBD2	-	TRBV9	TGTGCCAGCAGCGTGGCGGGAGGATTCGCAGATACGCAGTATTTT	CASSVAGGFADTQYF
TRBJ2-2	-	few	TRBV7-9	TGTGCCAGCAGCTCTAGAATAGACGGGAACACCGGGGAGCTGTTTTTT	CASSSRIDGNTGELFF
TRBJ1-6	-	-	TRBV19	TGTGCCAGTAGTATACTCGTGAGGAATTCACCCCTCCACTTT	CASSILVRNSPLHF
TRBJ2-3	TRBD2	-	TRBV7-9	TGTGCCAGCAGCCTAAGCGGGGGGATCGCAGATACGCAGTATTTT	CASSLSGGIADTQYF
TRBJ1-1	-	-	TRBV21-1	TGTGCCAGCAATAAAAGGGACATTGAAGCTTTCTTT	CASNKRDIEAFF
TRBJ2-7	-	-	TRBV10-3	TGTGCCATCGGGGCGTCCTACGAGCAGTACTTC	CAIGASYEQYF
TRBJ2-6	TRBD1	-	TRBV29-1	TGCAGCGTCCCCGGGACAGGGGGCTCTGGGGCCAACGTCCTGACTTTC	CSVPGTGGSGANVLTF
TRBJ2-4	-	few	TRBV6-2/TRBV6-3	TGTGCCAGCAGTTACCCTCTTCGGGACAAGGGGTCCCTACTAGCCAAAAACATTCAGTACTTC	CASSYPLRDKGSLLAKNIQYF
TRBJ2-7	TRBD1	once	TRBV15	TGTGCCACCAGCGGAGGACAGGGTCGCGTGGGCGAGCAGTACTTC	CATSGGQGRVGEQYF
TRBJ2-2	-	few	TRBV24-1	TGTGCCACCGTAGGCAGGGACACCGGGGAGCTGTTTTTT	CATVGRDTGELFF
TRBJ2-1	-	-	TRBV7-9	TGTGCCAGCAACATGCCGGAGCGGCAGGACCCCAATGAGCAGTTCTTC	CASNMPERQDPNEQFF
TRBJ1-2	-	-	TRBV24-1	TGTGCCATCGAGGATAGGAGCTATGGCTACACCTTC	CAIEDRSYGYTF
TRBJ1-3	-	-	TRBV3-1/TRBV3-2	TGTGCCAGCAGCCAAACCCTAGGAACTGGAAACACCATATATTTT	CASSQTLGTGNTIYF
TRBJ1-1	TRBD1	-	TRBV3-1/TRBV3-2	TGTGCCAGTAGCCGTAGGGACAGGGGGCGGGTGGTGAACACTGAAGCTTTCTTT	CASSRRDRGRVVNTEAFF